The clone carrying this TCR beta chain was counted at least ten times. Antigen unknown. The sequenced template was RNA, covering the TCR beta CDR3 region. HTBI primers primed a first-round RT-PCR, and a second-round multiplex PCR followed. TCRdb recomputed calls from the multiplex PCR reads with MiXCR, one row per CDR3 protein. This sample carries 680,000 or so distinct CDR3 sequences, about a fifth of them seen once, and the ten largest clones take more than 5.5%. This entry comes from a study of Graves' ophthalmopathy and Graves' hyperthyroidism. Overall study findings and caveats: Stable hyperthyroidism and ophthalmopathy were told apart by a 13-signature model, which achieved about 88% sensitivity and more than 75% specificity. As the model predicted ophthalmopathy progression, it achieved a sensitivity of nearly 71% and a specificity of around 76%.

As the starting material, over 9 ml of fresh peripheral blood yielded the PBMCs. Deletions cut 0 bases from V and 0 bases from J, with 15 bases between. CDR1 is SGHRS, CDR2 YFSETQ, per germline. The CDR3 is made up of 17 amino acids. Sequencing was performed on peripheral blood. The chain joins TRBV5-1 to TRBJ1-2, with D perhaps matching TRBD1 (6 bases). This receptor was obtained from a woman under 30 with stable Graves' hyperthyroidism. Some clones in this sample may be carry-over from other donors' samples. CDR3 residues: CASSLVPGADPNYGYTF. CDR3 nucleotides: TGCGCCAGCAGCTTGGTTCCAGGGGCGGACCCTAACTATGGCTACACCTTC.